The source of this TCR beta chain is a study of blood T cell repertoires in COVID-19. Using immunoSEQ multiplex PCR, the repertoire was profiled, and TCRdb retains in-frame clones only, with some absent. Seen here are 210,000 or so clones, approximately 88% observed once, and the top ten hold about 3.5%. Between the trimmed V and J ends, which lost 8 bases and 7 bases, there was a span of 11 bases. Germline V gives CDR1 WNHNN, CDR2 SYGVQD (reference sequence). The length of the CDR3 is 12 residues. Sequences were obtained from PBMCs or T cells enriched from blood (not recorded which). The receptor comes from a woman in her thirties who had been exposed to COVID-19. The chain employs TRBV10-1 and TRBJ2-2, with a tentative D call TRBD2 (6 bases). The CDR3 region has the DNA TGCGCCAGCTCACCGGGGGACGGGGAGCTGTTTTTT. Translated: CASSPGDGELFF.